This TCR beta chain was retrieved from a study of cytomegalovirus exposure and HLA in healthy donors. Study-wide context: Of all 400 or so donors who were genotyped, 75% to 90% belonged to the Caucasian-associated ancestry cluster.

Study-level results: A later analysis by the authors found several of the most significant clusters apparently linked to common viral pathogens. Most sequenced TCRs were rare (though some public TCRs occurred in many donors).

Details on this clone: The target antigen is unknown.

The PCR ran on 60 Vbeta and 13 Jbeta primers. TCRdb's table, derived via immunoSEQ multiplex PCR, lists solely in-frame clones and lacks some. The table includes 140,000 or so clones, 82% detected once. The CDR3 is 15 amino acids. Germline lookup yields CDR1 KGHSH and CDR2 LQKENI. V dropped 2 bases and J dropped 3; count of bases not matched to a gene: 6. The sample consisted of PBMCs. The rearrangement links TRBV18 to TRBJ1-2; 7 bases are shared with TRBD1. This clonotype was obtained from a woman aged 55-70 years in good health and CMV-seropositive. CDR3 bases: TGTGCCAGCTCACCAAAGACAGGGCTGGACTATGGCTACACCTTC. It translates to CASSPKTGLDYGYTF.